One sample yielded the 6 T cell receptor beta chains listed below, sequenced in a study of cytomegalovirus exposure and HLA in healthy donors. Vbeta (60) and Jbeta (13) primers were used in the PCR. Produced via immunoSEQ multiplex PCR; TCRdb's table is partial and in-frame only. This table holds 110,000 or so clones, over 70% found once. What was sequenced was PBMCs. These receptor sequences come from a male donor in good health and CMV-seronegative.

This chain links TRBV6-5 with TRBJ1-6; TRBD1 aligns across 7 bases. Per the germline V gene, CDR1 is MNHEY and CDR2 is SVGAGI. V lost 5 bases and J lost 5; bases outside the gene matches: 0. The CDR3 length is 13 residues. The CDR3 DNA reads TGTGCCAGCAGTGACAGGGATAATTCACCCCTCCACTTT. Translated: CASSDRDNSPLHF.

A word on this clone: One end of the junction is discordant with germline, which a read error may explain. The chain joins TRBV7-9 to TRBJ2-2; D is possibly TRBD2 (5 bases). The CDR3 contains 14 residues. Germline CDR1 and CDR2: SEHNR and FQNEAQ (reference sequence). CDR3 loop: CSSSSDWNTGELFF. CDR3 sequence (DNA): TGTTCCAGCAGCTCGGACTGGAACACCGGGGAGCTGTTTTTT. The whole variable domain, remainder taken from reference TRBV7-9 and TRBJ2-2, is DTGVSQNPRHKITKRGQNVTFRCDPISEHNRLYWYRQTLGQGPEFLTYFQNEAQLEKSRLLSDRFSAERPKGSFSTLEIQRTEQGDSAMYLCSSSSDWNTGELFFGEGSRLTVL.

Here the CDR3 reads CASSLGGQANNEQFF. Written as DNA, the CDR3 is TGTGCCAGCAGCTTAGGTGGGCAGGCCAACAATGAGCAGTTCTTC. V gene TRBV11-2 combines with J gene TRBJ2-1, with D hard to call. V dropped 1 base and J dropped 5 bases, with 12 bases sitting between them. The CDR3 spans 15 residues. Per germline, CDR1 SGHAT and CDR2 FQNNGV.

The chain has TRBV9 and TRBJ1-2; 7 bases map to TRBD1. After removal of 0 bases from V and 4 bases from J, the junction contained 6 bases not matched to a gene. The length of the CDR3 is 15 residues. Germline V gene lookup returns CDR1 SGDLS and CDR2 YYNGEE. The CDR3 DNA sequence: TGTGCCAGCAGCGTAGAGGGGGCGCGTCCCTATGGCTACACCTTC. It yields the protein CASSVEGARPYGYTF. The whole variable domain, remainder taken from reference TRBV9 and TRBJ1-2, is DSGVTQTPKHLITATGQRVTLRCSPRSGDLSVYWYQQSLDQGLQFLIQYYNGEERAKGNILERFSAQQFPDLHSELNLSSLELGDSALYFCASSVEGARPYGYTFGSGTRLTVV.

The CDR3 protein is CASSSLAGEKTQYF. For the CDR3, the DNA is TGTGCCAGCAGCAGCCTAGCGGGAGAAAAGACCCAGTACTTC. The chain combines TRBV21-1 with TRBJ2-5; TRBD2 reflects the table's D call only, with no check against the DNA. TRBV21-1 is flagged as a pseudogene. The CDR3 has 14 residues.

This chain joins TRBV4-2 and TRBJ1-1; D remains unclear. Germline CDR1 LGHNA, CDR2 YNFKEQ. The CDR3 spans 15 residues. V lost 0 bases and J lost 0, with 8 bases in between. The CDR3 region is CASSQDYGLNTEAFF. In DNA form, the CDR3 reads TGTGCCAGCAGCCAAGATTACGGGTTGAACACTGAAGCTTTCTTT.